The rows below give T cell receptor beta chains drawn from one sample of a study of cytomegalovirus exposure and HLA in healthy donors. The method was immunoSEQ multiplex PCR; TCRdb's version includes in-frame clones alone and lacks a portion of them. The sample has some 150,000 clones, 50% to 75% seen once. The sequenced material came from PBMCs. The receptors were gathered from a woman aged 40-49 years in good health and CMV-seronegative. Both conserved end residues are part of each CDR3. Each record gives: J gene, D gene, V gene, clone size, CDR3 DNA, CDR3 protein. The D gene is left open where the match is weak. Not all rows give a size; the values are once, few, many and, for expanded clones, a class.

J: TRBJ2-6
D: -
V: TRBV5-1
size: -
DNA: TGCGCCAGCAGCCCACGGGGGAACTCTGGGGCCAACGTCCTGACTTTC
CDR3: CASSPRGNSGANVLTF

J: TRBJ1-1
D: -
V: TRBV7-8
size: -
DNA: TGTGCCAGCACCTGGGGAGGGAGCAGCACTGAAGCTTTCTTT
CDR3: CASTWGGSSTEAFF

J: TRBJ2-3
D: TRBD2
V: TRBV7-2
size: -
DNA: TGTGCCAGCAGCTTAGAACCGCCTTTGGGCGGGGGGGCGATAGATACGCAGTATTTT
CDR3: CASSLEPPLGGGAIDTQYF

J: TRBJ2-3
D: TRBD1
V: TRBV18
size: few
DNA: TGTGCCAGCTCACCTCGGACAGGTCCAGATACGCAGTATTTT
CDR3: CASSPRTGPDTQYF

J: TRBJ1-2
D: -
V: TRBV21-1
size: -
DNA: TGTGCCAGCAGCACATACGCCCGGCCGGGCTATGGCTACACCTTC
CDR3: CASSTYARPGYGYTF

J: TRBJ1-1
D: TRBD1
V: TRBV4-3
size: few
DNA: TGCGCCAGCAGCCAAGATAGTACGGACAGGGGGCGCGGAATGAGGACTGAAGCTTTCTTT
CDR3: CASSQDSTDRGRGMRTEAFF

J: TRBJ2-3
D: -
V: TRBV9
size: -
DNA: TGTGCCAGCAGCTCTGCCGGGGGGCCCACAGATACGCAGTATTTT
CDR3: CASSSAGGPTDTQYF

J: TRBJ1-2
D: TRBD1
V: TRBV6-5
size: -
DNA: TGTGCCAGCAGTCCTGGACAGGGGGGGGATGGCTACACCTTC
CDR3: CASSPGQGGDGYTF

J: TRBJ1-1
D: -
V: TRBV9
size: few
DNA: TGTGCCAGCAGCGGAGGGGGGGGGATTGAAGCTTTCTTT
CDR3: CASSGGGGIEAFF

J: TRBJ1-4
D: -
V: TRBV7-2
size: -
DNA: TGTGCCAGCAGCTTTGGGCTTAATGAAAAACTGTTTTTT
CDR3: CASSFGLNEKLFF

J: TRBJ1-2
D: -
V: TRBV7-2
size: -
DNA: TGTGCCAGCAGCTTAGAAGGGGCGCGCACCTCCTATGGCTACACCTTC
CDR3: CASSLEGARTSYGYTF

J: TRBJ1-2
D: -
V: TRBV9
size: -
DNA: TGTGCCAGCAGCGCCGACTATGGCTACACCTTC
CDR3: CASSADYGYTF

J: TRBJ1-5
D: -
V: TRBV6-6
size: -
DNA: TGTGCCAGCGGACAGCCTAATCAGCCCCAGCATTTT
CDR3: CASGQPNQPQHF

J: TRBJ2-2
D: -
V: TRBV7-2
size: -
DNA: TGTGCCAGCAGCCCCGGGTGGGGGGGCGCGAACACCGGGGAGCTGTTTTTT
CDR3: CASSPGWGGANTGELFF

J: TRBJ1-4
D: TRBD1
V: TRBV9
size: -
DNA: TGTGCCAGCAGCCCAGACAGGGGTGCAACTAATGAAAAACTGTTTTTT
CDR3: CASSPDRGATNEKLFF

J: TRBJ2-7
D: -
V: TRBV14
size: -
DNA: TGTGCCAGCAGCCCCCCAGGGTGGTCCAGCTCCTACGAGCAGTACTTC
CDR3: CASSPPGWSSSYEQYF

J: TRBJ2-1
D: -
V: TRBV18
size: -
DNA: TGTGCCAGCTCACCACGAACAGGGCCCAGCTCCTACAATGAGCAGTTCTTC
CDR3: CASSPRTGPSSYNEQFF

J: TRBJ2-1
D: -
V: TRBV10-2
size: -
DNA: TGCGCCAGCCAGGGCTACAATGAGCAGTTCTTC
CDR3: CASQGYNEQFF

J: TRBJ2-5
D: -
V: TRBV5-1
size: -
DNA: TGCGCCAGCAGCCCCGCCCTAGAAGAGACCCAGTACTTC
CDR3: CASSPALEETQYF

J: TRBJ1-4
D: -
V: TRBV29-1
size: -
DNA: TGCAGCGTTTGTCGGAGTGTTAATGAAAAACTGTTTTTT
CDR3: CSVCRSVNEKLFF

J: TRBJ2-1
D: TRBD2
V: TRBV6-4
size: -
DNA: TGTGCCAGAGGACTAGCGGTATACAATGAGCAGTTCTTC
CDR3: CARGLAVYNEQFF

J: TRBJ1-2
D: -
V: TRBV4-2
size: once
DNA: TGTGCCAGCAGCCAAGCCCTCACGGGAGGAGCTAACTATGGCTACACCTTC
CDR3: CASSQALTGGANYGYTF

J: TRBJ2-3
D: TRBD2
V: TRBV5-1
size: -
DNA: TGCGCCAGCAGCAACGGACTAGCAGCAGATACGCAGTATTTT
CDR3: CASSNGLAADTQYF

J: TRBJ1-4
D: -
V: TRBV2
size: -
DNA: TGTGCCAGCAGTGGAGAGAGGGAGGATGAAAAACTGTTTTTT
CDR3: CASSGEREDEKLFF

J: TRBJ2-1
D: -
V: TRBV9
size: -
DNA: TGTGCCAGCAGCGTAGGGGGGGTCCCTGGGAATGAGCAGTTCTTC
CDR3: CASSVGGVPGNEQFF

J: TRBJ2-2
D: -
V: TRBV19
size: -
DNA: TGTGCCAGTAGAGCCACAGGGTGGGCCGGGGAGCTGTTTTTT
CDR3: CASRATGWAGELFF

J: TRBJ2-5
D: TRBD1
V: TRBV29-1
size: -
DNA: TGCAGCGTTGCCTCCCCGGGACAGGGGCGGGAGACCCAGTACTTC
CDR3: CSVASPGQGRETQYF

J: TRBJ2-3
D: -
V: TRBV7-2
size: -
DNA: TGTGCCAGCAGCAACGGCAGAGGGAGCACAGATACGCAGTATTTT
CDR3: CASSNGRGSTDTQYF

J: TRBJ1-5
D: TRBD1
V: TRBV27
size: few
DNA: TGTGCCAGCAGGCGACAGGGGAGGGGACAGCCCCAGCATTTT
CDR3: CASRRQGRGQPQHF

J: TRBJ2-6
D: -
V: TRBV18
size: once
DNA: TGTGCCAGCTCACCCTCCGGAATAGTGGGGAGTTCAGCGTCTGGGGCCAACGTCCTGACTTTC
CDR3: CASSPSGIVGSSASGANVLTF

J: TRBJ1-4
D: TRBD1
V: TRBV10-3
size: -
DNA: TGTGCCATCTGGCGGACAGGGGGTACTAAGGAAAAACTGTTTTTT
CDR3: CAIWRTGGTKEKLFF

J: TRBJ2-1
D: TRBD1
V: TRBV10-3
size: few
DNA: TGTGCCATAGGGACAGCCCAGAGCTCCTACAATGAGCAGTTCTTC
CDR3: CAIGTAQSSYNEQFF

J: TRBJ2-5
D: TRBD1
V: TRBV30
size: -
DNA: TGTGCCTGGAGTGCAGGGGGAGAGACCCAGTACTTC
CDR3: CAWSAGGETQYF

J: TRBJ2-2
D: TRBD2
V: TRBV2
size: -
DNA: TGTGCCAGCAGGCCGGGACTAGCGGACACCGGGGAGCTGTTTTTT
CDR3: CASRPGLADTGELFF

J: TRBJ1-4
D: -
V: TRBV23-1
size: -
DNA: TGCGCCAGCAGCCCTCGACTGTACGCCATTAATGAAAAACTGTTTTTT
CDR3: CASSPRLYAINEKLFF

J: TRBJ2-5
D: -
V: TRBV5-6
size: -
DNA: TGTGCCAGCAGCTCGAGGCTCCCGGAGACCCAGTACTTC
CDR3: CASSSRLPETQYF

J: TRBJ2-2
D: TRBD1
V: TRBV6-5
size: -
DNA: TGTGCCAGCAGTTACGAGGTAGGGGGCGGCACCGGGGAGCTGTTTTTT
CDR3: CASSYEVGGGTGELFF

J: TRBJ2-7
D: TRBD1
V: TRBV30
size: -
DNA: TGTGCCTGGACCCCCGAGACAGGGGCCTACGAGCAGTACTTC
CDR3: CAWTPETGAYEQYF

J: TRBJ2-2
D: -
V: TRBV28
size: few
DNA: TGTGCCAGCAGTTACCCCGCTTGGGGCGACCAGATCAACACCGGGGAGCTGTTTTTT
CDR3: CASSYPAWGDQINTGELFF

J: TRBJ2-3
D: -
V: TRBV4-1
size: -
DNA: TGCGCCAGCAGCCAAGATCCAGGGAACACAGATACGCAGTATTTT
CDR3: CASSQDPGNTDTQYF

J: TRBJ1-1
D: -
V: TRBV28
size: -
DNA: TGTGCCAGCAGCACCCCGGTTTTTGAAGCTTTCTTT
CDR3: CASSTPVFEAFF

J: TRBJ1-1
D: -
V: TRBV5-1
size: -
DNA: TGCGCCAGCAGCTTGGAGTGGGCAGCAAGCACTGAAGCTTTCTTT
CDR3: CASSLEWAASTEAFF

J: TRBJ2-7
D: -
V: TRBV28
size: -
DNA: TGTGCCAGCAGTTCCCGGGACTTCCCCTACGAGCAGTACTTC
CDR3: CASSSRDFPYEQYF